The 13 T cell receptor beta chains given below trace back to one sample, sequenced in a study of T cells in Graves' hyperthyroidism and ophthalmopathy. Amplified regions were TCR beta CDR3 sequences from RNA transcripts. A first-round RT-PCR of the TCR CDR3 used the HTBI primer set. From the multiplex PCR reads, TCRdb called clonotypes with MiXCR, one entry per CDR3 protein. Here the sample spans about 210,000 distinct CDR3 sequences, approximately 17% being singletons. The sequenced sample consisted of blood. The receptors here all came from a man aged 50-60 years with Graves' hyperthyroidism.

The chain uses TRBV7-3 and TRBJ2-3, with 10 bases matching TRBD2. This CDR3 region has 17 residues. Per germline, CDR1 SGHTA and CDR2 FQGTGA. Trimming removed 2 bases from V and 2 bases from J; junction bases left unmatched: 7. In DNA form, the CDR3 reads TGTGCCAGCAGCTTAGCCAAAACTAGCGGGGACACAGATACGCAGTATTTT. It codes for CASSLAKTSGDTDTQYF.

The gene calls are TRBV24-1 and TRBJ2-1, with TRBD2 matching over 8 bases. Germline loops: CDR1 KGHDR, CDR2 SFDVKD. With 3 bases clipped from V and 8 bases from J, the junction kept 14 bases outside the gene matches. The CDR3 extends over 17 amino acids. CDR3 nucleotide sequence: TGTGCCACCAGTGATCGATATAGCGGGATCCGTGGGGATGAGCAGTTCTTC. This translates into CATSDRYSGIRGDEQFF.

This clonotype appeared many times. The chain links TRBV28 to TRBJ2-3, with 14 nucleotides matching TRBD2. The CDR3 extends over 16 amino acids. CDR1 MDHEN and CDR2 SYDVKM come from the germline V gene. Losses at the gene ends were 2 bases for V and 6 bases for J; bases not matched to a gene: 4. This CDR3 reads CASSLRGLAGADTQYF. CDR3 DNA: TGTGCCAGCAGTTTACGGGGACTAGCGGGAGCTGATACGCAGTATTTT.

This chain connects TRBV5-5 to TRBJ1-5; 7 positions agree with TRBD1. V dropped 1 base and J dropped 0; count of bases not matched to a gene: 10. CDR1 and CDR2 (germline): SGHKS, YYEKEE (reference sequence). The CDR3 is made up of 18 amino acids. CDR3 nucleotide sequence: TGTGCCAGCAGCTTGAGGGGCAGGGGGGCTATTAGCAATCAGCCCCAGCATTTT. Translation gives CASSLRGRGAISNQPQHF.

In this sample, this clonotype turned up many times. The chain recombines TRBV30 with TRBJ2-5; D may correspond to TRBD1 or TRBD2 (6 bases each). Deletions cut 0 bases from V and 2 bases from J, with 16 bases between. CDR1 and CDR2 (germline): GTSNPN, SVGIG (reference sequence). This CDR3 spans 16 amino acids. This chain's CDR3 is CAWSVRAGEDQETQYF. The CDR3 bases are TGTGCCTGGAGTGTACGGGCAGGGGAGGATCAAGAGACCCAGTACTTC.

J is TRBJ2-5 and V is TRBV2; TRBD2 agrees at 8 bases. The germline V gene encodes CDR1 SNHLY and CDR2 FYNNEI. This CDR3 comprises 15 residues. V was pared by 1 base and J by 4 bases, with 5 bases of the junction left unmatched. The CDR3: CASSEVAGYLETQYF. The CDR3 DNA follows: TGTGCCAGCAGTGAAGTAGCGGGGTATTTAGAGACCCAGTACTTC.

This clonotype was seen many times. This chain connects TRBV6-2 or TRBV6-3 to TRBJ2-2, with D perhaps being TRBD1 or TRBD2 (6 bases each). The V gene lost 3 bases and the J gene lost 3 bases, with 11 bases spanning the gap. CDR3 length equals 15 residues. Germline values: CDR1 MNHEY, CDR2 SVGEGT. CDR3 DNA: TGTGCCAGCAGTTATCCGGGGGCGGACACCGGGGAGCTGTTTTTT. This codes for CASSYPGADTGELFF.

The table lists this clonotype with a few counts. The chain couples TRBV11-2 to TRBJ2-2; either TRBD1 or TRBD2 may fit D (5 bases each). CDR1 and CDR2 from the germline V gene are SGHAT and FQNNGV. V was cut by 5 bases and J by 2 bases, with 12 bases left in between. The CDR3 runs to 15 residues. CDR3 coding DNA: TGTGCCAGCAGCCTCCGGGACCCTAACACCGGGGAGCTGTTTTTT. Amino acid sequence: CASSLRDPNTGELFF.

This clonotype occurred many times. This sequence joins TRBV20-1 and TRBJ2-7; D gene unclear. Trimming left V 3 bases short and J 2 bases short, with 8 bases between. The CDR3 is 12 residues long. Germline V gene data show CDR1 as DFQATT and CDR2 as SNEGSKA (reference sequence). In DNA, the CDR3 is TGCAGTGCTAGGTATCAGCCCTACGAGCAGTACTTC. It specifies CSARYQPYEQYF.

This clonotype was counted a few times. The chain combines TRBV10-3 with TRBJ2-1; D remains ambiguous. The CDR3 spans 15 residues. From germline, CDR1 is ENHRY and CDR2 SYGVKD. V shed 2 bases and J shed 0 bases, with 8 bases lying between them. The CDR3 sequence is CAISEKVTSYNEQFF. The CDR3 DNA sequence: TGTGCCATCAGTGAGAAGGTGACCTCCTACAATGAGCAGTTCTTC.

This clonotype was seen ten or more times. This chain connects TRBV5-1 to TRBJ2-3; the D is unclear. V was trimmed by 0 bases and J by 6 bases, leaving 14 bases between them. The CDR3 extends over 15 amino acids. CDR1 is SGHRS, CDR2 YFSETQ, per germline. CDR3 nucleotides: TGCGCCAGCAGCTTGGCTCGACGGCCCGAGGATACGCAGTATTTT. Residues: CASSLARRPEDTQYF.

This clonotype was observed at least ten times. This rearrangement joins TRBV12-3 or TRBV12-4 to TRBJ2-5, with TRBD2 matching 11 bases. V shed 6 bases and J 7 bases; nucleotides not matched to a gene: 10. This CDR3 has 15 residues. The CDR3 region has the DNA TGTGCCAGCAGCGGCGGGACTAGCGGTCAGATGACCCAGTACTTC. The encoded protein is CASSGGTSGQMTQYF.

This clonotype has just a few counts. CDR3 in amino acids: CSARGGRSNNEQFF. As DNA, the CDR3 is TGCAGTGCTAGGGGCGGGAGGTCCAACAATGAGCAGTTCTTC. The rearrangement joins TRBV20-1 to TRBJ2-1, with 8 bases matching TRBD2. The J segment lost 5 bases and the V segment lost 3 bases, leaving 6 bases of the junction unmatched. Germline V gives CDR1 DFQATT, CDR2 SNEGSKA (reference sequence). This CDR3 is built from 14 residues.